This TCR beta chain was identified in a study of human T cells and chemical hapten exposure. Study-level points and caveats: Sensitization with DPC brought no change to TCRs above 1 in 1000 in frequency.

Within the library, unique molecular identifiers were attached to each individual cDNA molecule. TCRdb processed the RACE reads anew with MiXCR; each CDR3 protein has one entry. The sample carries around 82,000 distinct CDR3 sequences, less than 8.5% recorded once. This clonotype was detected a few times. Its antigen is still unknown. The ends were cut back, 2 bases at V and 1 base at J, with 12 bases in the middle. CDR3 size: 15 residues. CDR1 is MNHEY, CDR2 SVGAGI, per germline. Time point specified: patch test 2, 6 weeks after DPC sensitization. Treatment meaning: therapeutic diphenylcyclopropenone sensitization with weekly scalp DPC. Donors were 18 to 70-year-old alopecia patients suitable for DPC. Unseparated into fractions, whole blood served as the source from which total RNA was extracted.

The TCR sequence derives from a woman in her thirties with alopecia areata. Some clones in this sample may be carry-over from other donors' samples. Sequenced here: whole blood, sampled in connection with sensitization to the hapten diphenylcyclopropenone (DPC). The chain uses TRBV6-5 and TRBJ2-7; no clear D. This CDR3 reads CASSYASDGSYEQYF. CDR3 in DNA: TGTGCCAGCAGTTACGCCAGCGATGGGTCCTACGAGCAGTACTTC.